The 10 T cell receptor beta chains listed next were all sequenced from one sample in a study of shared clonotypes between healthy human individuals. Profiled with immunoSEQ multiplex PCR; TCRdb holds only in-frame clones, not every one. The data show about 2 million clones, around 96% seen once. Naivety among CD8 cells was defined by CD45RO negativity and positive CCR7 selection, thereby excluding terminally differentiated effector memory CD45RA+ cells. What was sequenced was naive CD8+ T cells sorted from blood. These TCRs come from a man younger than 35 in good health.

This clone was picked up one time. The V and J genes are TRBV4-1 and TRBJ2-2; weak D call: TRBD2 (6 bases). The CDR3 length is 14 residues. Trimming stripped 6 bases from V and 5 bases from J, with 13 bases between. CDR1 MGHRA and CDR2 YSYEKL come from the germline V gene. As DNA, the CDR3 is TGCGCCAGCAGTCCTTCTCGGGGGACCGGGGAGCTGTTTTTT. Protein: CASSPSRGTGELFF.

The chain has TRBV13 and TRBJ1-1; 9 bases fit TRBD1. CDR1 and CDR2 from the germline V gene are PRHDT and FYEKMQ (reference sequence). The ends lost 2 bases at V and 4 bases at J; junction bases unmatched: 8. There are 16 residues in the CDR3. CDR3 sequence (DNA): TGTGCCAGCAGCTTACCCGCGGGACAGGGTTCCACTGAAGCTTTCTTT. Translated: CASSLPAGQGSTEAFF.

The V call is TRBV6-6, the J call TRBJ1-1; TRBD1 might be the D (5 bases). The CDR3 totals 10 residues. V lost 7 bases and J lost 8, with 8 bases in between. The V gene's germline CDR1 is MNHNY and CDR2 SVGAGI (reference sequence). As DNA, the CDR3 is TGTGCCAGCACTGGGGGGGAAGCTTTCTTT. Residues: CASTGGEAFF.

As concerns this clone: The junction does not match germline at one end; this may be a read error. CDR3 DNA: TGTGCTAGCAGCGCGGGACCGCTCCAGCAGTCCGGGGAGCTGTTTTTT. Translation gives CASSAGPLQQSGELFF. This rearrangement joins TRBV7-7 to TRBJ2-2; D might be TRBD2 (6 bases). Germline CDR1 SSHAT, CDR2 FNYEAQ (reference sequence). CDR3 length equals 16 residues.

This chain joins TRBV7-9 and TRBJ2-5; TRBD2 matches 13 bases. The germline CDR1 and CDR2 sequences are SEHNR and FQNEAQ (reference sequence). Trimming at V came to 11 bases and at J to 5 bases, leaving 5 bases not matched to a gene. The CDR3 has 13 amino acids. The CDR3 DNA follows: TGTGCCGGGGGACTAGCGGGACTGGAGACCCAGTACTTC. As protein: CAGGLAGLETQYF.

This clone is a singleton in its sample. The V gene is TRBV2, the J gene TRBJ1-5, with D unresolved. This CDR3 is 15 amino acids long. In germline, CDR1 is SNHLY, CDR2 FYNNEI. V was trimmed by 0 bases and J by 1 base, leaving 7 bases between them. DNA of the CDR3: TGTGCCAGCAGTGAAGCAGGAGAAAGCAATCAGCCCCAGCATTTT. Amino acids: CASSEAGESNQPQHF.

The sample holds a few counts of this clone. The sample holds other DNA sequences that translate to the same CDR3. This chain joins TRBV5-6 and TRBJ2-3, with D hard to call. The CDR3 is made up of 11 amino acids. V lost 1 base, J lost 4 bases, and 1 base lay in between. CDR1 and CDR2 from the germline V gene are SGHDT and YYEEEE. The CDR3 protein is CASSLSDTQYF. The CDR3 nucleotides are TGTGCCAGCAGCTTGTCAGATACGCAGTATTTT.

The V call is TRBV5-1, the J call TRBJ1-2; 9 nucleotides match TRBD1. Germline CDR1 SGHRS, CDR2 YFSETQ. This CDR3 contains 19 residues. J lost 6 bases, V lost 4 bases, and 22 bases had no gene match. The DNA of the CDR3 is TGCGCCAGCAGCATTTCGTATACCGGGACAGGGTGGATTGGGGATGGCTACACCTTC. This codes for CASSISYTGTGWIGDGYTF.

This clone was detected once. The rearrangement uses TRBV28 and TRBJ1-2; 7 bases line up with TRBD1. This CDR3 spans 14 amino acids. Looked up from germline, CDR1 is MDHEN and CDR2 is SYDVKM. V shed 7 bases and J 3 bases; nucleotides not matched to a gene: 8. CDR3 bases: TGTGCCAGCATTTCCTGGACAGGAGACTATGGCTACACCTTC. Amino acids: CASISWTGDYGYTF.

The chain is built from TRBV7-8 and TRBJ1-4; D not resolved. Trimming stripped 3 bases from V and 0 bases from J, with 11 bases between. CDR1 is SGHVS, CDR2 FQNEAQ, per germline. The CDR3 contains 16 residues. CDR3 in DNA: TGTGCCAGCAGCTTCAGGTTGGGAACAACTAATGAAAAACTGTTTTTT. The encoded protein is CASSFRLGTTNEKLFF.